These T cell receptor beta chains were read from a single sample in a study of blood T cell repertoires in COVID-19. Sequenced by immunoSEQ multiplex PCR; TCRdb stores in-frame clones only, minus some. The data show 120,000 or so clones, with about 74% seen just once and 6.2% held by the top ten. Sequencing was done on a sample of peripheral blood. The receptor set was obtained from a man aged 65 to 85 with acute or convalescent COVID-19. CDR3s include the opening cysteine and the closing phenylalanine or tryptophan. D genes are given only for firm matches. Clone size is not always given. Where it is, it says once, few, many or a class for expanded clones.

few	TRBD1	15	TRBV9	TRBJ2-7	CASSVGGTGNYEQYF	TGTGCCAGCAGCGTAGGAGGGACAGGGAACTACGAGCAGTACTTC
-	TRBD1	14	TRBV11-3	TRBJ2-5	CASSRGTAGETQYF	TGTGCCAGCAGCCGTGGGACAGCCGGAGAGACCCAGTACTTC
-	TRBD1	15	TRBV7-6	TRBJ2-2	CASRTGQANTGELFF	TGTGCCAGCAGAACCGGACAGGCAAACACCGGGGAGCTGTTTTTT
-	-	13	TRBV28	TRBJ1-5	CASSFPPNQPQHF	TGTGCCAGCAGTTTCCCTCCCAATCAGCCCCAGCATTTT
-	-	17	TRBV11-2	TRBJ1-2	CASSLDNRAGAPGGYTF	TGTGCCAGCAGCTTAGATAATCGGGCAGGGGCCCCAGGAGGCTACACCTTC
-	-	15	TRBV5-4	TRBJ2-2	CASSFKGANTGELFF	TGTGCCAGCAGCTTCAAAGGGGCGAACACCGGGGAGCTGTTTTTT
-	TRBD2	16	TRBV7-9	TRBJ2-1	CASSLIGRGSYNEQFF	TGTGCCAGCAGTTTAATCGGGAGGGGCTCCTACAATGAGCAGTTCTTC
-	-	15	TRBV18	TRBJ2-7	CASSPGQQSSYEQYF	TGTGCCAGCTCACCAGGGCAACAGAGCTCCTACGAGCAGTACTTC
-	-	18	TRBV21-1	TRBJ1-5	CASSKEAFLGTEDQPQHF	TGTGCCAGCAGCAAAGAAGCCTTCCTAGGGACAGAAGATCAGCCCCAGCATTTT
few	TRBD1	15	TRBV7-6	TRBJ1-2	CASSPRTGGRYGYTF	TGTGCCAGCAGCCCCCGGACAGGGGGGAGGTATGGCTACACCTTC
-	-	15	TRBV5-4	TRBJ1-1	CASSSRVGMNTEAFF	TGTGCCAGCAGCTCCAGGGTTGGCATGAACACTGAAGCTTTCTTT
-	-	15	TRBV5-1	TRBJ2-3	CASSLNPGATDTQYF	TGCGCCAGCAGCTTGAACCCAGGGGCCACAGATACGCAGTATTTT
-	TRBD1	15	TRBV9	TRBJ2-1	CASSRGGTGYNEQFF	TGTGCCAGCAGCAGAGGGGGGACAGGGTACAATGAGCAGTTCTTC
many	TRBD2	15	TRBV7-2	TRBJ2-1	CASSSSGGFYNEQFF	TGTGCCAGCAGTTCTAGCGGGGGCTTCTACAATGAGCAGTTCTTC
-	TRBD1	14	TRBV7-2	TRBJ2-1	CASSSTGMDNEQFF	TGTGCCAGCAGCTCGACAGGGATGGATAATGAGCAGTTCTTC
few	-	13	TRBV19	TRBJ2-1	CASNTGSYNEQFF	TGTGCCAGTAACACAGGGTCCTACAATGAGCAGTTCTTC
-	-	15	TRBV14	TRBJ2-5	CASSPGLQYQETQYF	TGTGCCAGCAGCCCGGGACTTCAGTACCAAGAGACCCAGTACTTC
-	TRBD1	17	TRBV18	TRBJ1-4	CASSLTPPQGVDEKLFF	TGTGCCAGCTCACTTACCCCCCCCCAGGGGGTCGATGAAAAACTGTTTTTT
-	TRBD2	16	TRBV7-2	TRBJ2-3	CASSYIAGGLSDTQYF	TGTGCCAGCAGCTACATAGCGGGGGGATTATCAGATACGCAGTATTTT
-	-	14	TRBV5-1	TRBJ1-1	CASSLGQGRTEAFF	TGCGCCAGCAGCTTGGGGCAGGGAAGGACTGAAGCTTTCTTT
-	TRBD1	15	TRBV5-4	TRBJ2-2	CASSRDRVNTGELFF	TGTGCCAGCAGCCGGGACAGGGTGAACACCGGGGAGCTGTTTTTT
-	-	13	TRBV29-1	TRBJ1-1	CSGCGQQGTEAFF	TGCAGCGGGTGTGGTCAACAGGGCACTGAAGCTTTCTTT
-	-	14	TRBV5-6	TRBJ1-1	CASRPGMMNTEAFF	TGTGCCAGCAGGCCAGGGATGATGAACACTGAAGCTTTCTTT
-	-	12	TRBV14	TRBJ1-1	CASSQSGTRAFF	TGTGCCAGCAGCCAATCTGGGACAAGAGCTTTCTTT
-	TRBD2	17	TRBV3-1/TRBV3-2	TRBJ2-7	CASSQTASGGFSYEQYF	TGTGCCAGCAGCCAAACCGCTAGCGGGGGATTCTCCTACGAGCAGTACTTC
-	-	15	TRBV15	TRBJ1-5	CATSRSGGGNQPQHF	TGTGCCACCAGCAGATCGGGGGGGGGCAATCAGCCCCAGCATTTT
-	-	14	TRBV4-1	TRBJ1-2	CASSQPGGYYGYTF	TGCGCCAGCAGCCAACCCGGGGGATACTATGGCTACACCTTC
-	-	13	TRBV3-1/TRBV3-2	TRBJ1-2	CASSQDTNYGYTF	TGTGCCAGCAGCCAAGACACTAACTATGGCTACACCTTC
-	TRBD2	19	TRBV7-3	TRBJ2-3	CASSPKGRGSGSSTDTQYF	TGTGCCAGCAGCCCTAAAGGGAGGGGTAGCGGGAGTAGCACAGATACGCAGTATTTT
few	TRBD1	15	TRBV6-5	TRBJ2-7	CASSYLGQGNYEQYF	TGTGCCAGCAGTTACTTAGGACAGGGGAACTACGAGCAGTACTTC
once	TRBD1	16	TRBV5-1	TRBJ1-4	CASSLFPGQGTEKLFF	TGCGCCAGCAGCTTGTTTCCGGGACAGGGAACGGAAAAACTGTTTTTT
-	TRBD2	15	TRBV27	TRBJ2-1	CASGSASGRAYDGFF	TGTGCCAGCGGCTCGGCTAGCGGGAGGGCCTATGACGGGTTCTTC
-	-	15	TRBV10-2	TRBJ2-2	CASSGDFSGTGELFF	TGCGCCAGCAGTGGGGACTTCAGTGGAACCGGGGAGCTGTTTTTT
-	-	14	TRBV7-3	TRBJ2-5	CASSLNGQGETQYF	TGTGCCAGCAGCTTAAATGGGCAGGGGGAGACCCAGTACTTC
-	-	12	TRBV11-3	TRBJ2-3	CASSTGTDTQYF	TGTGCCAGCAGTACAGGGACAGATACGCAGTATTTT
few	TRBD1	16	TRBV18	TRBJ2-7	CASSPQTPGQGSEQYF	TGTGCCAGCTCACCTCAAACTCCGGGACAGGGAAGCGAGCAGTACTTC
-	TRBD1	15	TRBV6-2/TRBV6-3	TRBJ2-7	CASSRRQGRLYEQYF	TGTGCCAGCAGCAGGCGACAGGGTAGGCTTTACGAGCAGTACTTC
-	TRBD1	15	TRBV29-1	TRBJ1-3	CSAGRGQDSGNTIYF	TGCAGCGCTGGTCGGGGACAGGACTCTGGAAACACCATATATTTT
-	-	14	TRBV6-2/TRBV6-3	TRBJ1-1	CASSPRFVETEAFF	TGTGCCAGCAGTCCCAGGTTCGTGGAAACTGAAGCTTTCTTT
-	TRBD2	14	TRBV28	TRBJ2-5	CASSLAGGQETQYF	TGTGCCAGCAGTTTAGCGGGAGGGCAAGAGACCCAGTACTTC
-	-	15	TRBV5-5	TRBJ2-5	CASSLVGFGLGTQYF	TGTGCCAGCAGCTTGGTTGGTTTCGGGTTAGGGACCCAGTACTTC
-	-	11	TRBV6-5	TRBJ1-2	CASRWANGYTF	TGTGCCAGCAGATGGGCCAATGGCTACACCTTC
-	-	14	TRBV28	TRBJ2-7	CASSSGERIYEQYF	TGTGCCAGCAGTTCGGGGGAGAGGATATACGAGCAGTACTTC
-	-	16	TRBV4-3	TRBJ2-3	CASSQETISSTDTQYF	TGCGCCAGCAGCCAAGAGACTATCTCTAGCACAGATACGCAGTATTTT
-	TRBD1	18	TRBV3-1/TRBV3-2	TRBJ2-7	CASSQDIPTGPQGHEQYF	TGTGCCAGCAGCCAAGATATTCCGACAGGGCCCCAGGGACACGAGCAGTACTTC
-	TRBD2	16	TRBV3-1/TRBV3-2	TRBJ2-1	CASSHGTSGRQNEQFF	TGTGCCAGCAGCCATGGAACTAGCGGGAGGCAGAATGAGCAGTTCTTC
-	-	16	TRBV19	TRBJ1-3	CASTSDRSSIGNTIYF	TGTGCCAGTACCTCGGACAGAAGTTCAATTGGAAACACCATATATTTT
once	TRBD1	14	TRBV19	TRBJ1-6	CASRGQVDNSPLHF	TGTGCCAGTAGAGGACAGGTGGATAATTCACCCCTCCACTTT
-	TRBD1	15	TRBV6-5	TRBJ2-7	CASSYSIQGAHEQYF	TGTGCCAGCAGTTACTCGATCCAGGGGGCCCACGAGCAGTACTTC
-	-	15	TRBV2	TRBJ2-2	CASSGAAGNTGELFF	TGTGCCAGCAGTGGGGCTGCAGGGAACACCGGGGAGCTGTTTTTT
once	TRBD1	14	TRBV2	TRBJ1-1	CASSAAGGYTEAFF	TGTGCCAGCAGTGCGGCAGGGGGCTACACTGAAGCTTTCTTT
-	TRBD1	14	TRBV20-1	TRBJ1-5	CSASAPGGNQPQHF	TGCAGTGCTAGTGCCCCAGGGGGGAATCAGCCCCAGCATTTT
many	TRBD1	13	TRBV2	TRBJ2-7	CASTGQGAREQYF	TGTGCCAGCACGGGGCAGGGGGCGAGGGAGCAGTACTTC
-	TRBD1	15	TRBV24-1	TRBJ1-5	CATSDSGTGNQPQHF	TGTGCCACCAGTGATTCCGGGACAGGGAACCAGCCCCAGCATTTT
-	TRBD1	17	TRBV6-2/TRBV6-3	TRBJ1-4	CASSYRTGESGNEKLFF	TGTGCCAGCAGTTACCGGACAGGGGAAAGTGGTAATGAAAAACTGTTTTTT
-	TRBD1	14	TRBV6-5	TRBJ1-5	CASSQRDRAGPQHF	TGTGCCAGCAGCCAAAGAGACAGGGCCGGGCCCCAGCATTTT
-	-	15	TRBV19	TRBJ2-2	CASSTQILGHGELFF	TGTGCCAGTAGTACCCAGATTCTTGGGCACGGGGAGCTGTTTTTT
-	-	14	TRBV7-6	TRBJ1-1	CASSLGPGNTEAFF	TGTGCCAGCAGCTTAGGCCCAGGGAACACTGAAGCTTTCTTT
-	TRBD1	15	TRBV5-5	TRBJ2-7	CASSLWTGVIYEQYF	TGTGCCAGCAGCTTGTGGACAGGGGTTATCTACGAGCAGTACTTC